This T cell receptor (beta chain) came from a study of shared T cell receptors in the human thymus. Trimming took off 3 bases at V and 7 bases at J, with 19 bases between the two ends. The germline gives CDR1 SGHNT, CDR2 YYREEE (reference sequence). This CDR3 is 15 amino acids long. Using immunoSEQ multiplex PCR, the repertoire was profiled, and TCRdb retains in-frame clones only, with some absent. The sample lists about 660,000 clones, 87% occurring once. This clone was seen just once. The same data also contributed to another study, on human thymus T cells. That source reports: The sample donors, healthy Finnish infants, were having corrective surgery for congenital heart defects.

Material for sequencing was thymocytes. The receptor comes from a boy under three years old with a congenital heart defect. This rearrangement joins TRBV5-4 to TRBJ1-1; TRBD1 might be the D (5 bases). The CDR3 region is CASSSLWSVRGEAFF. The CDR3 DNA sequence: TGTGCCAGCAGCTCCTTGTGGTCGGTAAGGGGTGAAGCTTTCTTT.